The rows below give T cell receptor beta chains drawn from one sample of a study of early T cells in non-severe SARS-CoV-2 infection. A single record per CDR3 protein comes from TCRdb applying MiXCR to the 5' RACE reads. The table shows some 41,000 distinct CDR3 sequences, with 4.5% to 7% occurring only once. Sequenced: whole blood. The receptors originated from an adult who was a healthcare worker with PCR-confirmed SARS-CoV-2 infection or an uninfected control (not recorded which). Both conserved end residues are part of each CDR3. The D gene is left open where the match is weak. Size is stated for part of the rows, as once, few or many counts, or as a class when the clone is expanded.

clone_size,d_call,j_call,v_call,cdr3_nt,cdr3_aa
few,TRBD2,TRBJ2-7,TRBV28,TGTGCCAGCAGTTTGTCCATAGCGGGAGGGCCCTACGAGCAGTACTTC,CASSLSIAGGPYEQYF
many,NA,TRBJ1-5,TRBV28,TGTGCCAGCAATCCAGGGGCACATAGCAATCAGCCCCAGCATTTT,CASNPGAHSNQPQHF
NA,NA,TRBJ2-3,TRBV7-2,TGTGCCAGCAGTCCAGGGGCTTCCACAGATACGCAGTATTTT,CASSPGASTDTQYF
many,TRBD2,TRBJ2-7,TRBV28,TGTGCCAGCAGTTTGGGGACTAGCGGGAGCGGCTACGAGCAGTACTTC,CASSLGTSGSGYEQYF
many,NA,TRBJ2-5,TRBV19,TGTGCCAGTAGGGGGCAAGAGACCCAGTACTTC,CASRGQETQYF
many,NA,TRBJ2-7,TRBV20-1,TGCAGTGCTAGAAGAGGGTACGAGCAGTACTTC,CSARRGYEQYF
NA,NA,TRBJ2-7,TRBV9,TGTGCCAGCAGCGTAGACACAGGGTCAAACTACGAGCAGTACTTC,CASSVDTGSNYEQYF
NA,NA,TRBJ2-6,TRBV10-3,TGTGCCATCAGTGACAGGGGTATAACTGGGGCCAACGTCCTGACTTTC,CAISDRGITGANVLTF
NA,NA,TRBJ2-5,TRBV15,TGTGCCACCAGCATAAGCACCACTAAAGAGACCCAGTACTTC,CATSISTTKETQYF
NA,TRBD2,TRBJ2-1,TRBV19,TGTGCCAGTAGCATCAGCCCCGGGACTAGCGGGTTCAATGAGCAGTTCTTC,CASSISPGTSGFNEQFF
many,TRBD2,TRBJ2-1,TRBV2,TGTGCCAGCCACCGGACTAGCGGGAGTAACAATGAGCAGTTCTTC,CASHRTSGSNNEQFF
few,TRBD2,TRBJ2-3,TRBV20-1,TGCAGTGCTAGAGATCCAGCGGGGGACTCCACAGATACGCAGTATTTT,CSARDPAGDSTDTQYF
NA,NA,TRBJ1-4,TRBV4-3,TGCGCCAGCAGCCAAGAGGGCCAGCTCGGTAATGAAAAACTGTTTTTT,CASSQEGQLGNEKLFF
many,TRBD2,TRBJ2-5,TRBV2,TGTGCCAGCAGCGGGACTAGCGGGATTTCTGGAACCCAGTACTTC,CASSGTSGISGTQYF
many,TRBD1,TRBJ1-1,TRBV3-1,TGTGCCAGCACCGCGGGGACAGGGAGAGCTTTCTTT,CASTAGTGRAFF
many,TRBD2,TRBJ2-1,TRBV6-6,TGTGCCAGCAGTCCAGGACTAGCGGGATACAATGAGCAGTTCTTC,CASSPGLAGYNEQFF
many,NA,TRBJ2-6,TRBV5-6,TGTGCCAGCCGCCTACAGGGAGACTCTGGGGCCAACGTCCTGACTTTC,CASRLQGDSGANVLTF
few,NA,TRBJ2-1,TRBV7-9,TGTGCCAGCAGCCCACGCCGGGGAAGCTCCTACAATGAGCAGTTCTTC,CASSPRRGSSYNEQFF
NA,NA,TRBJ1-2,TRBV7-2,TGTGCCAGCAGCACGACAGGACCCTATGGCTACACCTTC,CASSTTGPYGYTF